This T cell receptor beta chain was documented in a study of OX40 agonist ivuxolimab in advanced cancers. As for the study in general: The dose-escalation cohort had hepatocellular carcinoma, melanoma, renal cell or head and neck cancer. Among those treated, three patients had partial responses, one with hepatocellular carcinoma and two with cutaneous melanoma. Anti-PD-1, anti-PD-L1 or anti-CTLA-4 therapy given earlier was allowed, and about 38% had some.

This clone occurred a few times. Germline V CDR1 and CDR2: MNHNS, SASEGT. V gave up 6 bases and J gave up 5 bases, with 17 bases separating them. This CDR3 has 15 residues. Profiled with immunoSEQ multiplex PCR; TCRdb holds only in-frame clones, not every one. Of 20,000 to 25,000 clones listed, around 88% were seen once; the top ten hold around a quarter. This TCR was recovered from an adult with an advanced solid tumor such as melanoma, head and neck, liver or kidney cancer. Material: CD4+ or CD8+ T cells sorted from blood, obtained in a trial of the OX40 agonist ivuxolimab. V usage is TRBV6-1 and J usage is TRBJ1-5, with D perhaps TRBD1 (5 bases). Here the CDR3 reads CASRVPGTEYQPQHF. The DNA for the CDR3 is TGTGCCAGCAGGGTACCCGGGACGGAGTATCAGCCCCAGCATTTT.